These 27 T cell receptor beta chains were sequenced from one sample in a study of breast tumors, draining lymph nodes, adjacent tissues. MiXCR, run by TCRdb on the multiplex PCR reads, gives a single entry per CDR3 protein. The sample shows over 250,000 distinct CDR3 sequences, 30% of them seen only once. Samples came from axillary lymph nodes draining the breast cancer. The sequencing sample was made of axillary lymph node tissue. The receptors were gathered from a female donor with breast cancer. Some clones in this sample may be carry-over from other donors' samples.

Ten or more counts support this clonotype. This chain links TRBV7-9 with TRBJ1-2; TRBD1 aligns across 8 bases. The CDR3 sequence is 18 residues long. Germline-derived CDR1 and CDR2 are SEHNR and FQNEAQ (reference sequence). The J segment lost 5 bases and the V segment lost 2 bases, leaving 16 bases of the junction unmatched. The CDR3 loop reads CASSLRGRGHFSNYGYTF. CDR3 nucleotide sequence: TGTGCCAGCAGCTTACGGGGCAGGGGGCATTTTTCCAATTATGGCTACACCTTC.

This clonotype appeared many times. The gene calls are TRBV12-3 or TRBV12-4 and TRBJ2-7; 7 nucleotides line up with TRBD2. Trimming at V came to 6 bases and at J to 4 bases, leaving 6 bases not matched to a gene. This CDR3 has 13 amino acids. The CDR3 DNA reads TGTGCCAGCAGGCGCGGGAGTGGTTACGAGCAGTACTTC. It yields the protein CASRRGSGYEQYF.

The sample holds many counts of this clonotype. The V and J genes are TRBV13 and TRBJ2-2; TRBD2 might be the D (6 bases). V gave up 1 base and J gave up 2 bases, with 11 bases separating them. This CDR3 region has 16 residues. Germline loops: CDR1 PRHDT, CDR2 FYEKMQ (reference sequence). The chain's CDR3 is CASSLAGRPNTGELFF. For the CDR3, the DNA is TGTGCCAGCAGCTTAGCGGGGAGGCCCAACACCGGGGAGCTGTTTTTT.

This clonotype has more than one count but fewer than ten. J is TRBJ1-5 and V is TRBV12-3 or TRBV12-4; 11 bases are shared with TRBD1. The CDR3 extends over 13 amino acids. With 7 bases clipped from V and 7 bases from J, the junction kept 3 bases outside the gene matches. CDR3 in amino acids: CASNRDRGQPQHF. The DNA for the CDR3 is TGTGCCAGCAACCGGGACAGGGGGCAGCCCCAGCATTTT.

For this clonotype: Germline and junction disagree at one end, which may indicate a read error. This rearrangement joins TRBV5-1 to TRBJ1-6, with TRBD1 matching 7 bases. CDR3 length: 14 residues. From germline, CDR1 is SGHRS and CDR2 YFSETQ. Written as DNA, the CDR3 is TGCGCCAGCACCTCCGGGACAGCAAATTCCCCCCTCCACTTT. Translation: CASTSGTANSPLHF. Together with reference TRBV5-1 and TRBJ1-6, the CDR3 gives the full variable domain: KAGVTQTPRYLIKTRGQQVTLSCSPISGHRSVSWYQQTPGQGLQFLFEYFSETQRNKGNFPGRFSGRQFSNSRSEMNVSTLELGDSALYLCASTSGTANSPLHFGNGTRLTVT.

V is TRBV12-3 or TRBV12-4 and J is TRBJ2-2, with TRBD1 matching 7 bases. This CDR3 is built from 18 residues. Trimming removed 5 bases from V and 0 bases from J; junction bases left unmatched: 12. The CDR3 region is CASSRQGPISTNTGELFF. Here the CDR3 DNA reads TGTGCCAGCAGTCGACAGGGACCCATAAGTACGAACACCGGGGAGCTGTTTTTT.

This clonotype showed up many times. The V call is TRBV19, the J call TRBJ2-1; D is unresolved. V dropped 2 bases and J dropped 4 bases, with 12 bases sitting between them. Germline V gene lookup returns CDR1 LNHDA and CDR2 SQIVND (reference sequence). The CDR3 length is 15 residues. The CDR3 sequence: CASSIRASEYNEQFF. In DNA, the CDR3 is TGTGCCAGTAGTATAAGGGCCAGCGAGTACAATGAGCAGTTCTTC.

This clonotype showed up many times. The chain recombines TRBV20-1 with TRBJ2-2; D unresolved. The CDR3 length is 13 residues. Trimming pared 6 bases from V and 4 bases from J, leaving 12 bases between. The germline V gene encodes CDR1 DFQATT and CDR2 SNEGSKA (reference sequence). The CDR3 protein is CSAHPPGTGELFF. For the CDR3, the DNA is TGCAGTGCCCATCCACCGGGCACCGGGGAGCTGTTTTTT.

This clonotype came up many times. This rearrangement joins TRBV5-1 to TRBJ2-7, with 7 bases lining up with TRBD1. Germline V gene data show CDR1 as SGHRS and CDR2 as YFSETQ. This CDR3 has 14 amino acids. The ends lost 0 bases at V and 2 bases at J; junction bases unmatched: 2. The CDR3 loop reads CASSLAQGTYEQYF. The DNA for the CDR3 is TGCGCCAGCAGCTTGGCACAGGGGACCTACGAGCAGTACTTC.

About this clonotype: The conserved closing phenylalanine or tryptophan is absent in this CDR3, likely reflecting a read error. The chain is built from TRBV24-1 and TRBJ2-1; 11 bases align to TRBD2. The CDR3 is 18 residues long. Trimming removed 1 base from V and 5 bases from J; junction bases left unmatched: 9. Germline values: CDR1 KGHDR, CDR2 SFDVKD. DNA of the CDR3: TGTGCCACCAGTGATTTCCGGAACCGGGGACTAGCGGACAATGAGCAGTTCCTC. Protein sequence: CATSDFRNRGLADNEQFL.

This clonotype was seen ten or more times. The CDR3 DNA reads as TGTGCCAGCAGCACTATGGACAGCCCTAACTATGGCTACACCTTC. It translates to CASSTMDSPNYGYTF. The chain couples TRBV5-6 to TRBJ1-2; D is perhaps TRBD1 (6 bases). Trimming took off 4 bases at V and 0 bases at J, with 13 bases between the two ends. CDR3 length equals 15 residues. Germline lookup yields CDR1 SGHDT and CDR2 YYEEEE.

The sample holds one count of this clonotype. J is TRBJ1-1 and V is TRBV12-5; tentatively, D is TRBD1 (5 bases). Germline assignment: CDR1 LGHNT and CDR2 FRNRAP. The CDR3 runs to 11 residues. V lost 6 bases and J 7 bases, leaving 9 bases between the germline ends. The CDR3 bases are TGTGCTAGTGGCTCTGACAGTGAAGCTTTCTTT. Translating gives CASGSDSEAFF.

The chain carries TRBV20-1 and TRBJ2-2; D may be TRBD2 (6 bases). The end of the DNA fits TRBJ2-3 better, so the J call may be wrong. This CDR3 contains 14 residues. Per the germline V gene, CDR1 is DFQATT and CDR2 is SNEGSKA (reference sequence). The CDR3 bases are TGCAGTGCTAGGGGTAGCGGTGTCACAGATACGCAGTATTTT. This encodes CSARGSGVTDTQYF.

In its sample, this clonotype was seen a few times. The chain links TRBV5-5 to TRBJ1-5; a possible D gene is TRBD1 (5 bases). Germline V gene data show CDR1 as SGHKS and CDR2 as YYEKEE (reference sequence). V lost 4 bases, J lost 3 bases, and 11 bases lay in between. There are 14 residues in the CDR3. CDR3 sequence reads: CASSLGDFNQPQHF. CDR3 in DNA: TGTGCCAGCAGCCTTGGGGACTTCAATCAGCCCCAGCATTTT.

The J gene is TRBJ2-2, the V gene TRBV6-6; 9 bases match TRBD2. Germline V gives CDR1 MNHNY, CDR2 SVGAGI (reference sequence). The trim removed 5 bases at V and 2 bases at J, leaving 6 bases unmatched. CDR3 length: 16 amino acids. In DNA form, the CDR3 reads TGTGCCAGCAGTCACCCGGGACTAGCCAACACCGGGGAGCTGTTTTTT. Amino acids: CASSHPGLANTGELFF.

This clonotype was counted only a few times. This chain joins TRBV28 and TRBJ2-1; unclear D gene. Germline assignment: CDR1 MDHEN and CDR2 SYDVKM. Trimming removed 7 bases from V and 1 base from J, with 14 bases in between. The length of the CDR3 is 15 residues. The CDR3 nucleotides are TGTGCCAGCATAAAAGGACCCTTATCCTACAATGAGCAGTTCTTC. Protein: CASIKGPLSYNEQFF. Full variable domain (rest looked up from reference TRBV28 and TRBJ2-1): DVKVTQSSRYLVKRTGEKVFLECVQDMDHENMFWYRQDPGLGLRLIYFSYDVKMKEKGDIPEGYSVSREKKERFSLILESASTNQTSMYLCASIKGPLSYNEQFFGPGTRLTVL.

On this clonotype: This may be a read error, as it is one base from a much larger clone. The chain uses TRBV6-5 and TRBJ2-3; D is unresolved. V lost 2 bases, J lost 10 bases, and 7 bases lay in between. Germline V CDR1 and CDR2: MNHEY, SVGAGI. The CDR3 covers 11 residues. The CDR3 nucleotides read TGTGCCAGCAGTTACCTCAATGCGCAGTATTTT. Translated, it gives CASSYLNAQYF.

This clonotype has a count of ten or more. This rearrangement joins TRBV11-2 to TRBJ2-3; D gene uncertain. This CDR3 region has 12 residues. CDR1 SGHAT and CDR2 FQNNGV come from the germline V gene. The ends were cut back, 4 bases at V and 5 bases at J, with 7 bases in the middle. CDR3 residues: CASSSLGDTQYF. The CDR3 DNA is TGTGCCAGCAGCTCCCTGGGAGATACGCAGTATTTT.

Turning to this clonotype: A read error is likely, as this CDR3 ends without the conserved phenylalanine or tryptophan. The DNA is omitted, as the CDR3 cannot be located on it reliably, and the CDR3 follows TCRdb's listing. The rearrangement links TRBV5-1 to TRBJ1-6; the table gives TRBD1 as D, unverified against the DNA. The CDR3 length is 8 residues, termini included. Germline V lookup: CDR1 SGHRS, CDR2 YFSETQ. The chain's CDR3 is CASSLGTV.

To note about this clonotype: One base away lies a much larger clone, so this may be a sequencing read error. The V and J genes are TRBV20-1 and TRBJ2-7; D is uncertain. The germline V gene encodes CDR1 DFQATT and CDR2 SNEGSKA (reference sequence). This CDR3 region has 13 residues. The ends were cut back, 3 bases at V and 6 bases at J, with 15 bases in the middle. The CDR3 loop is CSASGFSAGEQYF. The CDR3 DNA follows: TGCAGTGCTAGTGGCTTTTCGGCTGGCGAGCAGTACTTC.

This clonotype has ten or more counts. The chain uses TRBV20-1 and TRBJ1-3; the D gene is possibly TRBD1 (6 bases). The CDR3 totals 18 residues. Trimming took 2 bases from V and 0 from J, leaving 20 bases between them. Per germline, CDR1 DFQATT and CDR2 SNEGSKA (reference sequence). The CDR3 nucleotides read TGCAGTGCTAGAAGGGGGGTCTCAGGGAGGCTCTCTGGAAACACCATATATTTT. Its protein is CSARRGVSGRLSGNTIYF.

CDR3 sequence: CASRHLDRVGIAKNIQYF. In DNA form, the CDR3 reads TGTGCCAGCCGTCATTTAGACAGGGTAGGGATAGCCAAAAACATTCAGTACTTC. The chain couples TRBV6-1 to TRBJ2-4; TRBD1 matches 7 bases. With 8 bases clipped from V and 0 bases from J, the junction kept 16 bases outside the gene matches. Germline V CDR1 and CDR2: MNHNS, SASEGT. CDR3 size: 18 residues.

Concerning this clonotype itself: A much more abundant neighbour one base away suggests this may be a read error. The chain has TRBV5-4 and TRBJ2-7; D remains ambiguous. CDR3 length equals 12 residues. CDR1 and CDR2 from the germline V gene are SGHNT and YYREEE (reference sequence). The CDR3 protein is CASSTLPYGQYF. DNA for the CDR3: TGTGCCAGCAGCACCCTCCCCTACGGGCAGTACTTC. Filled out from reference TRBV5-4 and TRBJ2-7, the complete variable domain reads ETGVTQSPTHLIKTRGQQVTLRCSSQSGHNTVSWYQQALGQGPQFIFQYYREEENGRGNFPPRFSGLQFPNYSSELNVNALELDDSALYLCASSTLPYGQYFGPGTRLTVT.

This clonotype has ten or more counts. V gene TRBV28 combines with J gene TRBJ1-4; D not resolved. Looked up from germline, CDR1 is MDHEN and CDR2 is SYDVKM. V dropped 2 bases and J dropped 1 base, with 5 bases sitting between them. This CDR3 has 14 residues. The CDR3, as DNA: TGTGCCAGCAGTTTAAGAGTAACTAATGAAAAACTGTTTTTT. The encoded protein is CASSLRVTNEKLFF.

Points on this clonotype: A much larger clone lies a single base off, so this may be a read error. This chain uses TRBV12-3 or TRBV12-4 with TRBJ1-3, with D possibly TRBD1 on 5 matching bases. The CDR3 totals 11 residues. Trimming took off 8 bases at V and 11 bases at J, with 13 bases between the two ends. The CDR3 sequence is CASGQGVPIYF. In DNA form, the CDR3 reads TGTGCCAGCGGCCAAGGGGTCCCCATATATTTT.

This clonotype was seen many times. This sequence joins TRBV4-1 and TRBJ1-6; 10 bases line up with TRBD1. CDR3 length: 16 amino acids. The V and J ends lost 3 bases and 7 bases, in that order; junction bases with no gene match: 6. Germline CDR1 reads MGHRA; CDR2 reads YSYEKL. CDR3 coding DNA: TGCGCCAGCAGCCAGATAACGACAGGGGGCAATTCACCCCTCCACTTT. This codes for CASSQITTGGNSPLHF.

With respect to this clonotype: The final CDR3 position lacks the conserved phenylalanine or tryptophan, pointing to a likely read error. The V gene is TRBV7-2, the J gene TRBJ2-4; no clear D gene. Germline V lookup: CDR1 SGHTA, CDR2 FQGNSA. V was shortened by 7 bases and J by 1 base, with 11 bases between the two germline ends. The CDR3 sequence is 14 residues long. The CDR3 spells CASTPPVAKNIQYL. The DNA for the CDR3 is TGTGCCAGCACCCCACCGGTGGCCAAAAACATTCAGTACCTC.